Listed here are 5 T cell receptor beta chains from one sample, sequenced in a study of blood T cell repertoires in COVID-19. TCRdb's table, derived via immunoSEQ multiplex PCR, lists solely in-frame clones and lacks some. The sample shows about 120,000 clones, about four fifths of them seen only once. Sequencing was carried out using peripheral blood. The receptors stem from a human donor in a cohort sampled during active COVID-19.

The genes are TRBV21-1 and TRBJ2-3; TRBD1 is the table's D call and was not checked against the DNA. TRBV21-1 is described as a pseudogene. The CDR3 contains 18 residues. CDR3 loop: CASSNGSRGQVGSDTQYF. The CDR3 DNA reads as TGTGCCAGCAGCAACGGGTCCCGAGGACAGGTTGGGTCAGATACGCAGTATTTT.

V is TRBV6-5 and J is TRBJ1-6, with 8 positions matching TRBD1. This CDR3 region has 14 residues. Trimming at V came to 6 bases and at J to 9 bases, leaving 7 bases not matched to a gene. CDR1 and CDR2 from the germline V gene are MNHEY and SVGAGI. This chain's CDR3 is CASSYGQGGSPLHF. Written as DNA, the CDR3 is TGTGCCAGCAGCTACGGACAGGGTGGTTCACCCCTCCACTTT.

The chain has TRBV4-1 and TRBJ2-6; 9 bases are shared with TRBD1. Germline V gene data show CDR1 as MGHRA and CDR2 as YSYEKL. The CDR3 has 16 amino acids. J lost 4 bases, V lost 0 bases, and 1 base had no gene match. The CDR3 loop is CASSQEQGAGANVLTF. The CDR3 DNA reads TGCGCCAGCAGCCAAGAACAGGGGGCCGGGGCCAACGTCCTGACTTTC.

The rearrangement links TRBV9 to TRBJ2-5; TRBD1 agrees at 8 bases. Germline values: CDR1 SGDLS, CDR2 YYNGEE. CDR3 size: 14 residues. Trimming cost V 2 bases and J 1 base; bases outside gene matches: 1. CDR3 sequence: CASSVRGRQETQYF. CDR3 in DNA: TGTGCCAGCAGCGTCAGGGGGCGCCAAGAGACCCAGTACTTC.

The chain has TRBV24-1 and TRBJ2-7; the D is unclear. The CDR3 has 14 residues. The ends were cut back, 9 bases at V and 2 bases at J, with 16 bases in the middle. Looked up from germline, CDR1 is KGHDR and CDR2 is SFDVKD. The CDR3 DNA reads TGTGCCACCCCCCTCGACATGATTACCTACGAGCAGTACTTC. Its translation is CATPLDMITYEQYF.